The rows below give T cell receptor beta chains drawn from one sample of a study of cytomegalovirus exposure and HLA in healthy donors. Profiled with immunoSEQ multiplex PCR; TCRdb holds only in-frame clones, not every one. The sample has some 38,000 clones, over 85% seen once; the top ten hold around 3.2%. Material for sequencing was PBMCs. The receptors derive from a man aged 18 to 29 in good health and CMV-seronegative. Each CDR3 is given with its conserved first and last residue. A D gene is named only where the DNA matches it firmly. Expanded clones get a size class; other rows say once, few or many, or leave the size out.

TRBJ2-1,-,few,TRBV28,15,TGTGCCACCAGGCTACAGGAGGGGCCCTACAATGAGCAGTTCTTC,CATRLQEGPYNEQFF
TRBJ2-3,-,-,TRBV25-1,16,TGTGCCAGCAGTGAATCGGGCAGGGACTTCGCAGATACGCAGTATTTT,CASSESGRDFADTQYF
TRBJ1-2,TRBD1,-,TRBV6-1,14,TGTGCCAGCAAATGGGGGGACAGCTTCTATGGCTACACCTTC,CASKWGDSFYGYTF
TRBJ2-7,TRBD1,-,TRBV11-2,15,TGTGCCAGCAGCTCAGCCGGGACAGGGGGCTACGAGCAGTACTTC,CASSSAGTGGYEQYF
TRBJ2-7,TRBD2,-,TRBV5-6,15,TGTGCCAGCAGCTCCTTAGCGGGAGGGTCCTACGAGCAGTACTTC,CASSSLAGGSYEQYF
TRBJ2-3,TRBD2,-,TRBV12-5,20,TGTGCTAGTGGTTCGGGGACTTGGGGTAGCGGGAGGACAAATACAGATACGCAGTATTTT,CASGSGTWGSGRTNTDTQYF
TRBJ1-1,TRBD1,-,TRBV5-4,14,TGTGCCAGCAGCCCCACAGGGGGTGGTACTGAAGCTTTCTTT,CASSPTGGGTEAFF
TRBJ1-1,-,-,TRBV10-1,14,TGCGCCAGCAGTGAGGACAGTTGGAACACTGAAGCTTTCTTT,CASSEDSWNTEAFF
TRBJ2-5,-,-,TRBV29-1,13,TGCAGCGTTGAAGTTGCAGGGCGAGGGACCCAGTACTTC,CSVEVAGRGTQYF
TRBJ2-7,TRBD2,-,TRBV27,14,TGTGCCAGCAGTCCCGGGACTAGCGGATACGAGCAGTACTTC,CASSPGTSGYEQYF
TRBJ2-5,-,-,TRBV7-2,15,TGTGCCAGCAGCCTCGGGGGACAGAACCAAGAGACCCAGTACTTC,CASSLGGQNQETQYF
TRBJ1-4,-,-,TRBV10-3,13,TGTGCCATCAGTGAGCGTAGTAACGAAAAACTGTTTTTT,CAISERSNEKLFF
TRBJ2-5,-,-,TRBV9,16,TGTGCCAGCAGCTCCCGACTCCTGACAGGACAAGAGACCCAGTACTTC,CASSSRLLTGQETQYF
TRBJ1-2,TRBD1,-,TRBV19,14,TGTGCCAGTAGTATTCAGGGGGCCCTTTATGGCTACACCTTC,CASSIQGALYGYTF
TRBJ2-6,-,-,TRBV4-1,15,TGCGCCAGCAGCCGGGGGCAGGCTGGGGCCAACGTCCTGACTTTC,CASSRGQAGANVLTF
TRBJ1-2,-,once,TRBV5-6,16,TGTGCCAGCAGCCCAACGACACTGCGGGCCAACTATGGCTACACCTTC,CASSPTTLRANYGYTF
TRBJ1-4,-,-,TRBV7-2,14,TGTGCCAGCAGCGCTCAACAGGGACGTGAAAAACTGTTTTTT,CASSAQQGREKLFF
TRBJ2-7,-,-,TRBV5-4,12,TGTGCCAGCAGCTTGGGGCAGGGCGAGCAGTACTTC,CASSLGQGEQYF
TRBJ1-1,-,-,TRBV19,16,TGTGCCAGTAGTATTAGGGGGGGCACCGGGGACACTGAAGCTTTCTTT,CASSIRGGTGDTEAFF
TRBJ2-1,TRBD2,-,TRBV29-1,16,TGCAGCGTTGAGCTCCGACTAGCGGGCCCCTACAATGAGCAGTTCTTC,CSVELRLAGPYNEQFF
TRBJ2-7,TRBD1,-,TRBV29-1,14,TGCAGCGTTACCGGGACAGGGTCTGTGTACGAGCAGTACTTC,CSVTGTGSVYEQYF
TRBJ2-3,TRBD2,-,TRBV5-1,15,TGCGCCAGCGAACCTCTAGCGGGAGGGGGAGATACGCAGTATTTT,CASEPLAGGGDTQYF
TRBJ2-7,-,-,TRBV6-5,13,TGTGCCAGCAGTTTAACACGTTCCTACGAGCAGTACTTC,CASSLTRSYEQYF
TRBJ2-1,TRBD1,-,TRBV5-6,12,TGTGCCAGCAGCCCCCAACCGGGACAGCCGTTCTTC,CASSPQPGQPFF
TRBJ2-2,TRBD1,-,TRBV9,16,TGTGCCAGCAGCGCCCGGGACAGGGGGAACACCGGGGAGCTGTTTTTT,CASSARDRGNTGELFF